What follows describes a single TCR beta chain. These data belong to a study of Ad26.COV2.S vaccination and SARS-CoV-2 variants. The sample's treatment: about 20 received Ad26.COV2.S at low or high dose, single or two shots; 5 received placebo; per-sample allocation not given. Day 63 following the first vaccine or placebo injection was when the samples were taken. Data came from immunoSEQ multiplex PCR; TCRdb stores just in-frame clones and leaves some out. The sample contains fewer than 600,000 clones, roughly nine tenths of which appear only once. Trimming took off 7 bases at V and 9 bases at J, with 19 bases between the two ends. The CDR3 loop spans 14 amino acids. Germline V gene data show CDR1 as LNHNV and CDR2 as YYDKDF (reference sequence).

This receptor was identified in a person between 18 and 59 years old who received the Ad26.COV2.S COVID-19 vaccine or a placebo. This chain links TRBV15 with TRBJ2-1; D might be TRBD1 (5 bases). The sequencing used peripheral blood, collected in a trial of Ad26.COV2.S vaccine versus placebo. The CDR3 DNA sequence: TGTGCCACCACCGAGGAGCTAGTCCAGGGTGAGCAGTTCTTC. Its translation: CATTEELVQGEQFF.